The 29 T cell receptor beta chains below were found in one sample sequenced in a study of blood T cell repertoires in COVID-19. Measured with immunoSEQ multiplex PCR; TCRdb has only the in-frame clones, and not every one. The table shows a few hundred thousand clones, with 88% occurring only once. Sequencing was performed on PBMCs or T cells enriched from blood (not recorded which). The receptors here all came from a woman under 40 who had recovered from COVID-19.

The chain links TRBV7-2 to TRBJ2-1; 12 nucleotides agree with TRBD2. CDR3 length: 16 amino acids. The ends lost 8 bases at V and 2 bases at J; junction bases unmatched: 7. Germline CDR1 is SGHTA and CDR2 is FQGNSA. CDR3 amino acids: CASFLAGGQPYNEQFF. DNA of the CDR3: TGTGCCAGCTTTCTAGCGGGGGGGCAGCCCTACAATGAGCAGTTCTTC.

V gene TRBV10-3 combines with J gene TRBJ1-5, with D perhaps matching TRBD1 (5 bases). CDR1 and CDR2 from the germline V gene are ENHRY and SYGVKD. The ends were cut back, 3 bases at V and 2 bases at J, with 11 bases in the middle. There are 15 residues in the CDR3. This CDR3 is CAISDLETGNQPQHF. CDR3 nucleotides: TGTGCCATCAGTGACTTGGAGACAGGCAATCAGCCCCAGCATTTT.

This chain links TRBV27 with TRBJ1-1, with a tentative D call TRBD1 (6 bases). Germline V CDR1 and CDR2: MNHEY, SMNVEV (reference sequence). V was pared by 3 bases and J by 2 bases, with 22 bases between. This CDR3 has 18 amino acids. CDR3 DNA: TGTGCCAGCAGTTTTTTTTCAACCGGACAGACTATTAACACTGAAGCTTTCTTT. Translated: CASSFFSTGQTINTEAFF.

This clone has more than one count but fewer than ten. The chain has TRBV28 and TRBJ1-2, with TRBD1 matching over 10 bases. J gave up 7 bases and V 4 bases, and 6 bases lay outside the gene matches. CDR1 and CDR2 from the germline V gene are MDHEN and SYDVKM. The CDR3 totals 14 residues. CDR3 residues: CASSSGTGVLGYTF. The CDR3 DNA follows: TGTGCCAGCAGTTCCGGGACAGGGGTTCTTGGCTACACCTTC.

V usage is TRBV12-3 or TRBV12-4 and J usage is TRBJ2-7; TRBD1 matches at 7 bases. CDR3 length: 13 residues. V trimming: 6 bases; J trimming: 5 bases; junction bases outside the gene matches: 7. CDR3 in DNA: TGTGCCAGCAGGGACAGGCGGGTCGACGAGCAGTACTTC. This sequence encodes CASRDRRVDEQYF.

V and J are TRBV7-2 and TRBJ1-2; 7 bases fit TRBD1. Trimming at V came to 1 base and at J to 8 bases, leaving 13 bases not matched to a gene. The CDR3 covers 16 residues. Germline V gene sequence: CDR1 SGHTA, CDR2 FQGNSA. CDR3 in DNA: TGTGCCAGCAGCTTAGATGGGGCAGGGGGGAGGAAAGGCTACACCTTC. As protein: CASSLDGAGGRKGYTF.

The CDR3, as DNA: TGTGCCAGCAGCTTAGTCGTGGGGAGCCCCGGGGCTTTCTTT. It translates to CASSLVVGSPGAFF. The chain recombines TRBV11-3 with TRBJ1-1; D is unresolved. The CDR3 is 14 amino acids. Germline V gene sequence: CDR1 SGHNT, CDR2 YENEEA. The V and J ends lost 1 base and 11 bases respectively, with 17 bases between them.

This chain uses TRBV7-9 with TRBJ2-5; the match to TRBD2 covers 10 bases. The trim removed 5 bases at V and 5 bases at J, leaving 5 bases unmatched. The CDR3 totals 14 residues. Germline CDR1 SEHNR, CDR2 FQNEAQ (reference sequence). Here the CDR3 DNA reads TGTGCCAGCAGCACCCTAGCGGGAGATGAGACCCAGTACTTC. Protein: CASSTLAGDETQYF.

The CDR3 spells CASRLTSFNEQFF. The CDR3 coding sequence is TGTGCCAGCAGGCTCACTAGTTTCAATGAGCAGTTCTTC. The rearrangement uses TRBV7-9 and TRBJ2-1, with D possibly matching TRBD2 (5 bases). Trimming stripped 6 bases from V and 6 bases from J, with 12 bases between. The CDR3 extends over 13 amino acids. Germline V gene sequence: CDR1 SEHNR, CDR2 FQNEAQ (reference sequence).

The chain couples TRBV28 to TRBJ2-7; D not certain. Germline-derived CDR1 and CDR2 are MDHEN and SYDVKM. This CDR3 spans 11 amino acids. Trimming pared 3 bases from V and 2 bases from J, leaving 2 bases between. The CDR3 loop is CASSFTYEQYF. CDR3 DNA: TGTGCCAGCAGTTTCACCTACGAGCAGTACTTC.

V and J are TRBV5-1 and TRBJ1-5; D perhaps matches TRBD1 (6 bases). The CDR3 length is 15 residues. The ends were cut back, 4 bases at V and 3 bases at J, with 14 bases in the middle. Germline values: CDR1 SGHRS, CDR2 YFSETQ. The CDR3 region is CASSPAGQTNQPQHF. CDR3 coding DNA: TGCGCCAGCAGCCCCGCCGGACAGACCAATCAGCCCCAGCATTTT.

This sequence joins TRBV5-1 and TRBJ2-2; D is unresolved. Looked up from germline, CDR1 is SGHRS and CDR2 is YFSETQ. Trimming stripped 0 bases from V and 5 bases from J, with 5 bases between. The CDR3 is 13 residues long. CDR3 nucleotide sequence: TGCGCCAGCAGCTTGGTAGAAACCGGGGAGCTGTTTTTT. Translated: CASSLVETGELFF.

This clone occurred once. The gene calls are TRBV5-8 and TRBJ1-3; a weak D match, TRBD1 (6 bases). CDR1 and CDR2 from the germline V gene are SGHTS and YDEGEE. The germline V and J ends were trimmed by 2 bases and 4 bases, with 16 bases remaining between them. This CDR3 has 16 residues. CDR3 amino acids: CASSFGVGARGNTIYF. The CDR3 DNA reads as TGTGCCAGCAGCTTCGGGGTGGGGGCGCGAGGAAACACCATATATTTT.

V gene TRBV28 combines with J gene TRBJ1-4; 9 nucleotides agree with TRBD1. CDR1 and CDR2 from the germline V gene are MDHEN and SYDVKM. The CDR3 extends over 18 amino acids. V lost 6 bases to trimming and J lost 2 bases; unmatched junction nucleotides: 13. CDR3 sequence: CASRTGGGPKGTNEKLFF. CDR3 nucleotides: TGTGCCAGCAGGACAGGGGGAGGCCCAAAGGGGACTAATGAAAAACTGTTTTTT.

V gene TRBV5-1 combines with J gene TRBJ2-7; D gene ambiguous. Germline CDR1 SGHRS, CDR2 YFSETQ. The CDR3 runs 14 residues. Trimming took off 0 bases at V and 2 bases at J, with 9 bases between the two ends. The chain's CDR3 is CASSLAGLPYEQYF. The CDR3 nucleotides are TGCGCCAGCAGCTTGGCTGGCCTGCCCTACGAGCAGTACTTC.

The rearrangement links TRBV28 to TRBJ1-2; no clear D. Germline lookup yields CDR1 MDHEN and CDR2 SYDVKM. The CDR3 length is 16 residues. Trimming removed 6 bases from V and 5 bases from J, with 22 bases in between. In DNA, the CDR3 is TGTGCCAGCAGGCCTACAGATTACGGTCCTCTATATGGCTACACCTTC. Protein product: CASRPTDYGPLYGYTF.

The chain uses TRBV27 and TRBJ2-2; a possible D gene is TRBD1 (6 bases). V lost 1 base to trimming and J lost 1 base, with 16 bases between them. Germline lookup yields CDR1 MNHEY and CDR2 SMNVEV (reference sequence). This CDR3 has 18 amino acids. CDR3 coding DNA: TGTGCCAGCAGTTTATTTTCCAGGGACAAGCAGAACACCGGGGAGCTGTTTTTT. Amino acid sequence: CASSLFSRDKQNTGELFF.

This clone was counted once. V is TRBV7-9 and J is TRBJ2-7; 9 bases match TRBD1. The V gene's germline CDR1 is SEHNR and CDR2 FQNEAQ (reference sequence). This CDR3 region has 16 residues. V lost 4 bases, J lost 2 bases, and 9 bases stayed unmatched. CDR3 amino acids: CASSSAGTGRTYEQYF. The DNA for the CDR3 is TGTGCCAGCAGCTCGGCCGGGACAGGGCGGACCTACGAGCAGTACTTC.

On this clone itself: Other nucleotide sequences in the sample specify the same CDR3. The CDR3 DNA is TGTGCCAGCAGCCCCCGGCAGGGTTCCTACAATGAGCAGTTCTTC. Translating gives CASSPRQGSYNEQFF. The rearrangement uses TRBV7-9 and TRBJ2-1; possibly TRBD1 for D (5 bases). V dropped 5 bases and J dropped 1 base, with 12 bases sitting between them. This CDR3 comprises 15 residues. CDR1 is SEHNR and CDR2 is FQNEAQ in the germline V gene (reference sequence).

CDR3 sequence reads: CASSLHGGGWDTQYF. The CDR3 region has the DNA TGTGCCAGCAGCCTACATGGGGGGGGTTGGGATACGCAGTATTTT. V is TRBV7-2 and J is TRBJ2-3; 7 nucleotides match TRBD2. Germline V gene lookup returns CDR1 SGHTA and CDR2 FQGNSA. V shed 5 bases, J shed 6 bases, and the junction held 11 bases outside the gene matches. The CDR3 covers 15 residues.

The rearrangement links TRBV27 to TRBJ2-3, with TRBD1 matching 11 bases. The CDR3 consists of 19 residues. Trimming cost V 2 bases and J 2 bases; bases outside gene matches: 12. CDR1 and CDR2 from the germline V gene are MNHEY and SMNVEV (reference sequence). CDR3 loop: CASSLQSWTGGKDTDTQYF. The CDR3 DNA reads as TGTGCCAGCAGTTTACAATCTTGGACAGGGGGCAAAGACACAGATACGCAGTATTTT.

This chain connects TRBV13 to TRBJ2-1; 8 bases are shared with TRBD2. CDR1 PRHDT and CDR2 FYEKMQ come from the germline V gene (reference sequence). This CDR3 comprises 15 residues. V was clipped by 6 bases and J by 8 bases; unmatched bases: 12. The CDR3 sequence: CASRPGALAGHEQFF. CDR3 DNA: TGTGCCAGCAGACCCGGGGCCCTAGCGGGCCATGAGCAGTTCTTC.

V usage is TRBV5-1 and J usage is TRBJ1-2; TRBD1 aligns across 8 bases. The V and J ends lost 0 bases and 2 bases, in that order; junction bases with no gene match: 3. The CDR3 spans 15 residues. Germline CDR1 reads SGHRS; CDR2 reads YFSETQ. CDR3 in DNA: TGCGCCAGCAGCTTGGGTGGACAGGGAAACTATGGCTACACCTTC. Translated, it gives CASSLGGQGNYGYTF.

The chain has TRBV28 and TRBJ2-7; 9 positions agree with TRBD2. With 5 bases clipped from V and 2 bases from J, the junction kept 10 bases outside the gene matches. The CDR3 is made up of 16 amino acids. Germline assignment: CDR1 MDHEN and CDR2 SYDVKM. The CDR3 loop is CASSPRLAVTPYEQYF. DNA of the CDR3: TGTGCCAGCAGTCCACGACTAGCGGTGACACCCTACGAGCAGTACTTC.

V and J are TRBV14 and TRBJ2-1; possibly TRBD1 for D (8 bases). Trimming removed 3 bases from V and 10 bases from J, with 22 bases in between. The germline V gene encodes CDR1 SGHDN and CDR2 FVKESK. CDR3 length equals 16 residues. The CDR3, as DNA: TGTGCCAGCAGCCATTTACAGGGGGGGCGCTTAAAGGAGCAGTTCTTC. Encoded protein: CASSHLQGGRLKEQFF.

The V and J genes are TRBV4-3 and TRBJ1-2, with D possibly being TRBD1 (6 bases). Germline loops: CDR1 LGHNA, CDR2 YSLEER. Trimming removed 6 bases from V and 4 bases from J, with 15 bases in between. This CDR3 contains 14 residues. The CDR3 nucleotides are TGCGCCAGCAGTCCCGACAGGTCTGCCTATGGCTACACCTTC. Translating it yields CASSPDRSAYGYTF.

The chain carries TRBV5-6 and TRBJ2-5; 11 positions match TRBD2. This CDR3 has 15 residues. CDR1 and CDR2 from the germline V gene are SGHDT and YYEEEE. V lost 0 bases, J lost 4 bases, and 2 bases stayed unmatched. The CDR3 nucleotides are TGTGCCAGCAGCTTGGGGCTAGCGGGGGGAGAGACCCAGTACTTC. This gives the protein CASSLGLAGGETQYF.

The chain is built from TRBV27 and TRBJ2-3, with a possible D match to TRBD2 (6 bases). The length of the CDR3 is 14 residues. The germline V gene has CDR1 MNHEY and CDR2 SMNVEV (reference sequence). V lost 4 bases and J 3 bases, leaving 11 bases between the germline ends. The CDR3 sequence: CASSWRDPTDTQYF. Here the CDR3 DNA reads TGTGCCAGCAGTTGGAGGGATCCGACAGATACGCAGTATTTT.

Only one count was recorded for this clone. The rearrangement links TRBV5-8 to TRBJ2-5; 8 bases align to TRBD1. The CDR3 is 14 residues long. J gave up 2 bases and V 4 bases, and 4 bases lay outside the gene matches. Germline CDR1 and CDR2: SGHTS and YDEGEE. The CDR3 coding sequence is TGTGCCAGCAGCCATGGGACAGGACAAGAGACCCAGTACTTC. As protein: CASSHGTGQETQYF.